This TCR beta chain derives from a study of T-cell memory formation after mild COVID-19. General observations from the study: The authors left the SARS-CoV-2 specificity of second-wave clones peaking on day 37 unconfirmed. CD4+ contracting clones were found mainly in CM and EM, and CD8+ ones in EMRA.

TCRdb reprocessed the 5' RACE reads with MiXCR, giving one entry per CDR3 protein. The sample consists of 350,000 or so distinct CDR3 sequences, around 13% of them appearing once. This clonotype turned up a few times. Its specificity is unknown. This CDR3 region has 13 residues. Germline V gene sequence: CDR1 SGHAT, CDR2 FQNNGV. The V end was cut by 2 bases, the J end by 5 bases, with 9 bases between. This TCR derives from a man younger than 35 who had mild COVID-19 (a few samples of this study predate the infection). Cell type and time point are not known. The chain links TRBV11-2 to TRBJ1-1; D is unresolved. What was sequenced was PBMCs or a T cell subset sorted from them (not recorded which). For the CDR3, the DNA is TGTGCCAGCAGCTTACTCCTAGGGACTGAAGCTTTCTTT. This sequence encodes CASSLLLGTEAFF.